Below are 23 T cell receptor beta chains sequenced from a single sample in a study of shared clonotypes between healthy human individuals. Assay: immunoSEQ multiplex PCR; the TCRdb copy retains only in-frame clones and omits some. Among about 590,000 clones listed, roughly 95% were seen once. Naive CD8 populations comprised CD45RO-negative cells positively selected for CCR7, excluding terminally differentiated effector memory CD45RA+ cells. The sample was naive CD8+ T cells sorted from blood. Receptors were obtained from a woman aged 25 to 45 in good health.

The chain employs TRBV5-6 and TRBJ1-3; the D gene is possibly TRBD1 (5 bases). The CDR3 has 17 residues. V was pared by 2 bases and J by 2 bases, with 17 bases between. Germline V lookup: CDR1 SGHDT, CDR2 YYEEEE. The CDR3 DNA reads TGTGCCAGCAGCTTCTTCGTCGGGGGAAGTGCTGGAAACACCATATATTTT. This encodes CASSFFVGGSAGNTIYF.

The chain links TRBV11-2 to TRBJ2-1; TRBD2 aligns across 12 bases. Germline assignment: CDR1 SGHAT and CDR2 FQNNGV. J lost 9 bases, V lost 4 bases, and 13 bases had no gene match. The CDR3 is 17 amino acids. The CDR3 loop reads CASSSLGLAGFVVEQFF. CDR3 in DNA: TGTGCCAGCAGCTCATTGGGACTAGCGGGTTTTGTAGTTGAGCAGTTCTTC. The whole variable domain, filled in from reference TRBV11-2 and TRBJ2-1, reads EAGVAQSPRYKIIEKRQSVAFWCNPISGHATLYWYQQILGQGPKLLIQFQNNGVVDDSQLPKDRFSAERLKGVDSTLKIQPAKLEDSAVYLCASSSLGLAGFVVEQFFGPGTRLTVL.

This rearrangement joins TRBV2 to TRBJ1-1; TRBD1 might be the D (6 bases). Germline loops: CDR1 SNHLY, CDR2 FYNNEI. CDR3 length: 13 residues. With 10 bases removed from V and 0 bases from J, the gap between germline ends came to 12 bases. The CDR3 bases are TGTGCCATCCTTAAGGGGGTGAACACTGAAGCTTTCTTT. This sequence encodes CAILKGVNTEAFF. The entire variable domain, with the rest obtained from reference TRBV2 and TRBJ1-1, is as follows: EPEVTQTPSHQVTQMGQEVILRCVPISNHLYFYWYRQILGQKVEFLVSFYNNEISEKSEIFDDQFSVERPDGSNFTLKIRSTKLEDSAMYFCAILKGVNTEAFFGQGTRLTVV.

About this clone itself: The same CDR3 is also encoded by other DNA sequences in this sample. The V gene is TRBV5-6, the J gene TRBJ2-7; D remains ambiguous. This CDR3 has 11 residues. Germline assignment: CDR1 SGHDT and CDR2 YYEEEE. The ends were cut back, 4 bases at V and 3 bases at J, with 5 bases in the middle. As DNA, the CDR3 is TGTGCCAGCAGCCTAGACTACGAGCAGTACTTC. It is translated as CASSLDYEQYF.

The CDR3 bases are TGTGCCAGCAGTAGCGGGTATGGCTACACCTTC. Translating it yields CASSSGYGYTF. The V call is TRBV28, the J call TRBJ1-2, with unresolved D. V shed 5 bases and J shed 5 bases, with 6 bases lying between them. CDR3 length: 11 residues. CDR1 is MDHEN, CDR2 SYDVKM, per germline.

The V and J genes are TRBV9 and TRBJ2-1, with D possibly being TRBD1 (5 bases). There are 14 residues in the CDR3. Germline CDR1 and CDR2: SGDLS and YYNGEE. V was pared by 0 bases and J by 5 bases, with 9 bases between. In nucleotides, the CDR3 is TGTGCCAGCAGCGTAGGGGGCGGCCACAATGAGCAGTTCTTC. It codes for CASSVGGGHNEQFF.

The chain couples TRBV29-1 to TRBJ2-5; D is perhaps TRBD2 (6 bases). Trimming left V 6 bases short and J 5 bases short, with 25 bases between. CDR1 and CDR2 from the germline V gene are SQVTM and ANQGSEA. The CDR3 runs 16 residues. CDR3 amino acids: CSVAGTLGGGWETQYF. CDR3 nucleotide sequence: TGCAGCGTAGCCGGTACCCTGGGAGGTGGGTGGGAGACCCAGTACTTC.

The chain uses TRBV13 and TRBJ1-2; maybe TRBD1 (6 bases). This CDR3 comprises 14 residues. In germline, CDR1 is PRHDT, CDR2 FYEKMQ (reference sequence). V lost 5 bases, J lost 1 base, and 11 bases lay in between. The CDR3 sequence: CASSPPGDNYGYTF. Written as DNA, the CDR3 is TGTGCCAGCAGCCCACCAGGGGATAACTATGGCTACACCTTC.

V usage is TRBV6-5 and J usage is TRBJ1-1, with TRBD1 matching 10 bases. Germline V CDR1 and CDR2: MNHEY, SVGAGI. V gave up 6 bases and J gave up 5 bases; unmatched junction bases: 6. The CDR3 extends over 14 amino acids. CDR3 nucleotide sequence: TGTGCCAGCAGACCCGGGACAGGGGAGACTGAAGCTTTCTTT. Translation: CASRPGTGETEAFF.

The gene calls are TRBV28 and TRBJ1-4; D unclear. The V gene lost 6 bases and the J gene lost 7 bases, with 15 bases spanning the gap. The CDR3 length is 14 residues. Germline V gene sequence: CDR1 MDHEN, CDR2 SYDVKM. DNA for the CDR3: TGTGCCAGCAGCCCACTTCCCCATCTTGAAAAACTGTTTTTT. Translation: CASSPLPHLEKLFF.

The V and J genes are TRBV19 and TRBJ2-2; the match to TRBD2 covers 8 bases. The CDR3 has 17 amino acids. Germline V gene lookup returns CDR1 LNHDA and CDR2 SQIVND (reference sequence). The V and J ends lost 0 bases and 6 bases, in that order; junction bases with no gene match: 9. The CDR3 nucleotides are TGTGCCAGTAGTATAGATCTGATGCGGGAGGTGGCCGGGGAGCTGTTTTTT. Translation: CASSIDLMREVAGELFF.

A single count supports this clone. The chain recombines TRBV27 with TRBJ2-1; TRBD1 aligns across 9 bases. Germline V gives CDR1 MNHEY, CDR2 SMNVEV (reference sequence). V dropped 7 bases and J dropped 5; count of bases not matched to a gene: 9. The CDR3 is 15 residues long. CDR3 sequence reads: CASTGSGTGHNEQFF. CDR3 nucleotide sequence: TGTGCCAGCACCGGTTCAGGGACAGGGCACAATGAGCAGTTCTTC.

This rearrangement joins TRBV5-6 to TRBJ2-5, with D perhaps TRBD1 (6 bases). Between the trimmed V and J ends, which lost 4 bases and 5 bases, there was a span of 15 bases. Germline loops: CDR1 SGHDT, CDR2 YYEEEE. The CDR3 runs to 14 residues. DNA for the CDR3: TGTGCCAGCAGCCCCGGGTACAGGGTGGAGACCCAGTACTTC. Protein sequence: CASSPGYRVETQYF.

The gene calls are TRBV13 and TRBJ2-1; D is possibly TRBD1 (5 bases). CDR1 and CDR2 (germline): PRHDT, FYEKMQ (reference sequence). V lost 1 base and J 5 bases, leaving 12 bases between the germline ends. The CDR3 contains 15 residues. The CDR3 region has the DNA TGTGCCAGCAGCTTAGTAACCACAGGCAACAATGAGCAGTTCTTC. Amino acid sequence: CASSLVTTGNNEQFF.

This chain uses TRBV19 with TRBJ1-1; D gene unclear. CDR3 size: 11 residues. Germline V lookup: CDR1 LNHDA, CDR2 SQIVND (reference sequence). V was cut by 7 bases and J by 6 bases, with 9 bases left in between. The CDR3 DNA reads TGTGCCAGTATAACACAGTCTGAAGCTTTCTTT. Translating gives CASITQSEAFF. Together with reference TRBV19 and TRBJ1-1, the CDR3 gives the full variable domain: DGGITQSPKYLFRKEGQNVTLSCEQNLNHDAMYWYRQDPGQGLRLIYYSQIVNDFQKGDIAEGYSVSREKKESFPLTVTSAQKNPTAFYLCASITQSEAFFGQGTRLTVV.

This CDR3 is CATSVGAYSYEQYF. CDR3 DNA: TGTGCCACCAGCGTCGGAGCCTACTCCTACGAGCAGTACTTC. The chain has TRBV15 and TRBJ2-7; no reliable D call. This CDR3 is built from 14 residues. V was cut by 5 bases and J by 0 bases, with 11 bases left in between. CDR1 is LNHNV, CDR2 YYDKDF, per germline (reference sequence).

CDR3: CASSDPGYQETQYF. CDR3 coding DNA: TGTGCCAGCAGCGACCCAGGGTACCAAGAGACCCAGTACTTC. The J gene is TRBJ2-5, the V gene TRBV6-1; tentatively, D is TRBD1 (5 bases). The germline V and J ends were trimmed by 6 bases and 0 bases, with 11 bases remaining between them. The CDR3 length is 14 residues. The germline CDR1 and CDR2 sequences are MNHNS and SASEGT.

The chain couples TRBV7-8 to TRBJ2-5; 7 bases agree with TRBD1. Germline lookup yields CDR1 SGHVS and CDR2 FQNEAQ. The CDR3 runs to 16 residues. The V gene end was trimmed by 5 bases and the J gene end by 2 bases; junction bases not matched to a gene: 11. The CDR3 reads CASSPSGDSEQETQYF. Written as DNA, the CDR3 is TGTGCCAGCAGCCCTAGTGGGGACAGCGAACAAGAGACCCAGTACTTC.

This clone was picked up one time. This rearrangement joins TRBV9 to TRBJ2-7, with D perhaps matching TRBD2 (6 bases). V dropped 0 bases and J dropped 3 bases, with 10 bases sitting between them. This CDR3 comprises 14 residues. Germline V gives CDR1 SGDLS, CDR2 YYNGEE. DNA for the CDR3: TGTGCCAGCAGCGTAGCCGAGACTAGCTACGAGCAGTACTTC. Protein: CASSVAETSYEQYF.

The V gene is TRBV5-6, the J gene TRBJ2-1, with D perhaps given as TRBD1 or TRBD2 (5 bases each). The CDR3 length is 16 residues. Deletions cut 3 bases from V and 6 bases from J, with 19 bases between. The germline V gene has CDR1 SGHDT and CDR2 YYEEEE. This chain's CDR3 is CASSWGSGRRVNEQFF. CDR3 DNA: TGTGCCAGCAGCTGGGGGTCGGGGCGGCGGGTCAATGAGCAGTTCTTC.

The chain employs TRBV10-3 and TRBJ2-6; no firm D call. CDR3 length: 15 amino acids. Trimming removed 3 bases at V and 3 bases at J, with 9 bases between. Germline V CDR1 and CDR2: ENHRY, SYGVKD. The CDR3, as DNA: TGTGCCATCAGTGAAACGCTGGTTGGGGCCAACGTCCTGACTTTC. Translating gives CAISETLVGANVLTF.

This chain connects TRBV27 to TRBJ2-5; no clear D gene. Trimming left V 6 bases short and J 0 bases short, with 11 bases between. This CDR3 region has 14 residues. Germline values: CDR1 MNHEY, CDR2 SMNVEV (reference sequence). CDR3 sequence: CASREVGYQETQYF. CDR3 in DNA: TGTGCCAGCAGAGAAGTGGGATACCAAGAGACCCAGTACTTC.

On this clone: The sample has other DNA sequences that encode this CDR3 too. This chain uses TRBV7-6 with TRBJ2-7, with a tentative D call TRBD1 (5 bases). Germline CDR1 and CDR2: SGHVS and FNYEAQ. This CDR3 has 14 amino acids. With 5 bases removed from V and 0 bases from J, the gap between germline ends came to 11 bases. The CDR3 DNA follows: TGTGCCAGCAGCCTAGGAACAGGCTCCTACGAGCAGTACTTC. It is translated as CASSLGTGSYEQYF.